These 3 T cell receptor beta chains originate from one sample sequenced in a study of T cells in Graves' hyperthyroidism and ophthalmopathy. Researchers took RNA transcripts and amplified the TCR beta CDR3 regions from them. HTBI primers were the set used in a first-round RT-PCR of the TCR CDR3. TCRdb re-called the multiplex PCR reads through MiXCR, storing one row per CDR3 protein. The sample contains about 600,000 distinct CDR3 sequences, around 16% of which appear only once. Material: blood. Every receptor here comes from a woman between 40 and 50 years old with Graves' ophthalmopathy.

This clonotype was detected many times. The chain combines TRBV14 with TRBJ1-2; no reliable D call. V gave up 3 bases and J gave up 2 bases, with 10 bases separating them. Germline CDR1 and CDR2: SGHDN and FVKESK. The CDR3 runs to 14 residues. CDR3 loop: CASSHPTSNYGYTF. CDR3 sequence (DNA): TGTGCCAGCAGCCACCCGACATCGAACTATGGCTACACCTTC.

The gene calls are TRBV19 and TRBJ1-1, with unresolved D. Germline CDR1 LNHDA, CDR2 SQIVND (reference sequence). The V end lost 7 bases, the J end lost 7 bases, and 16 bases lay between the germline ends. CDR3 size: 13 residues. CDR3 protein: CASTPAGAGEAFF. CDR3 DNA: TGTGCCAGTACACCGGCGGGCGCCGGTGAAGCTTTCTTT.

This clonotype was counted once. J is TRBJ2-7 and V is TRBV12-3 or TRBV12-4; D ambiguous. V lost 8 bases and J lost 0, with 14 bases in between. CDR3 length: 14 residues. Written as DNA, the CDR3 is TGTGCCAGCGGCTCGGGCTCGCTCTCCTACGAGCAGTACTTC. Its translation is CASGSGSLSYEQYF.